Listed here are 15 T cell receptor beta chains from one sample, sequenced in a study of cytomegalovirus exposure and HLA in healthy donors. 60 Vbeta and 13 Jbeta primers were used in PCR. Produced via immunoSEQ multiplex PCR; TCRdb's table is partial and in-frame only. Found here are approximately 98,000 clones, about four fifths of them singletons; the top ten hold roughly 11%. The sample taken for sequencing was PBMCs. These receptors were collected from a man younger than 35 in good health and CMV-seropositive.

This clone has only one observation. The chain carries TRBV27 and TRBJ1-4; D is uncertain. Trimming took 0 bases from V and 5 from J, leaving 10 bases between them. Germline V lookup: CDR1 MNHEY, CDR2 SMNVEV (reference sequence). The CDR3 has 15 amino acids. The CDR3 DNA is TGTGCCAGCAGTTTATCGTACAGAACCAATGAAAAACTGTTTTTT. Protein: CASSLSYRTNEKLFF.

Here the CDR3 DNA reads TGTGCCAGCAGCGGCCGACAGTCTAATTCCTACAATGAGCAGTTCTTC. Its translation is CASSGRQSNSYNEQFF. V usage is TRBV9 and J usage is TRBJ2-1, with a tentative D call TRBD1 (5 bases). The CDR3 loop spans 16 amino acids. Trimming cost V 3 bases and J 1 base, with 14 bases left between them. Germline lookup yields CDR1 SGDLS and CDR2 YYNGEE. The full variable domain, rest sourced from reference TRBV9 and TRBJ2-1, is DSGVTQTPKHLITATGQRVTLRCSPRSGDLSVYWYQQSLDQGLQFLIQYYNGEERAKGNILERFSAQQFPDLHSELNLSSLELGDSALYFCASSGRQSNSYNEQFFGPGTRLTVL.

The CDR3 region has the DNA TGTGCCAGCAGCTTGTTAGCGGTGCGCACAGATACGCAGTATTTT. Protein product: CASSLLAVRTDTQYF. The rearrangement uses TRBV5-6 and TRBJ2-3; tentatively, D is TRBD2 (6 bases). CDR1 SGHDT and CDR2 YYEEEE come from the germline V gene. V lost 1 base to trimming and J lost 1 base, with 10 bases between them. CDR3 size: 15 residues. Full variable domain (remainder filled in from reference TRBV5-6 and TRBJ2-3): DAGVTQSPTHLIKTRGQQVTLRCSPKSGHDTVSWYQQALGQGPQFIFQYYEEEERQRGNFPDRFSGHQFPNYSSELNVNALLLGDSALYLCASSLLAVRTDTQYFGPGTRLTVL.

The V gene is TRBV2, the J gene TRBJ1-5; no clear D gene. Per germline, CDR1 SNHLY and CDR2 FYNNEI. This CDR3 is 17 amino acids long. The V and J ends lost 3 bases and 0 bases respectively, with 15 bases between them. The CDR3 sequence is CASSDPAELNSNQPQHF. CDR3 nucleotides: TGTGCCAGCAGTGATCCCGCAGAATTAAATAGCAATCAGCCCCAGCATTTT.

This clone has a handful of counts. This sequence joins TRBV14 and TRBJ1-1; TRBD1 aligns across 9 bases. CDR1 is SGHDN and CDR2 is FVKESK in the germline V gene. There are 18 residues in the CDR3. The trim removed 4 bases at V and 4 bases at J, leaving 16 bases unmatched. The CDR3 DNA is TGTGCCAGCAGCCCAACCGCTGACCTGACAGGGGGGAGCACTGAAGCTTTCTTT. Its protein product is CASSPTADLTGGSTEAFF.

The V and J genes are TRBV2 and TRBJ1-1; no definite D call. CDR3 size: 13 residues. The ends were cut back, 9 bases at V and 9 bases at J, with 20 bases in the middle. CDR1 and CDR2 (germline): SNHLY, FYNNEI. The CDR3, as DNA: TGTGCCAGTAGAGGAGACGGCGCTCGTCAAGCTTTCTTT. It yields the protein CASRGDGARQAFF.

This chain joins TRBV29-1 and TRBJ2-2; 10 nucleotides agree with TRBD2. CDR3 length equals 15 residues. Per germline, CDR1 SQVTM and CDR2 ANQGSEA. With 6 bases clipped from V and 3 bases from J, the junction kept 7 bases outside the gene matches. The CDR3 is CSVKAGGPYTGELFF. The CDR3 region has the DNA TGCAGCGTCAAAGCGGGGGGGCCGTACACCGGGGAGCTGTTTTTT.

CDR3 nucleotides: TGTGCCAGCAGGGACTACAGGGGCGTCAATCAGCCCCAGCATTTT. It yields the protein CASRDYRGVNQPQHF. The rearrangement links TRBV6-1 to TRBJ1-5; 7 bases match TRBD1. Trimming at V came to 6 bases and at J to 3 bases, leaving 8 bases not matched to a gene. Germline V gene data show CDR1 as MNHNS and CDR2 as SASEGT. This CDR3 has 15 residues.

The DNA for the CDR3 is TGTGCCAGCAGCGACAGGGGGGGGAATTCACCCCTCCACTTT. It is translated as CASSDRGGNSPLHF. The chain combines TRBV6-1 with TRBJ1-6; TRBD1 matches at 9 bases. The V segment lost 6 bases and the J segment 7 bases; nucleotides outside the gene matches: 4. The germline V gene encodes CDR1 MNHNS and CDR2 SASEGT. CDR3 length: 14 amino acids.

J is TRBJ1-1 and V is TRBV27; 7 bases fit TRBD1. CDR1 and CDR2 (germline): MNHEY, SMNVEV (reference sequence). The CDR3 has 14 amino acids. The trim removed 4 bases at V and 3 bases at J, leaving 5 bases unmatched. CDR3 nucleotide sequence: TGTGCCAGCAGTTCCAGGGGGTTATACACTGAAGCTTTCTTT. This sequence encodes CASSSRGLYTEAFF.

The J gene is TRBJ1-4, the V gene TRBV6-1; 8 bases align to TRBD1. V lost 8 bases, J lost 6 bases, and 11 bases stayed unmatched. Germline CDR1 MNHNS, CDR2 SASEGT. This CDR3 region has 15 residues. In DNA, the CDR3 is TGTGCCAGCGAGGTACGGGGACAGGCGGATGAAAAACTGTTTTTT. Its protein product is CASEVRGQADEKLFF.

The chain links TRBV5-1 to TRBJ2-3; TRBD2 aligns across 10 bases. The CDR3 is 19 amino acids. Germline CDR1 SGHRS, CDR2 YFSETQ. J was trimmed by 2 bases and V by 3 bases; bases with no gene match: 15. CDR3 sequence: CASSSPSGGARGNTDTQYF. In nucleotides, the CDR3 is TGCGCCAGCAGCTCGCCCAGCGGGGGGGCGAGAGGGAACACAGATACGCAGTATTTT.

The chain recombines TRBV5-1 with TRBJ2-1; tentative D call: TRBD2 (6 bases). V was shortened by 4 bases and J by 9 bases, with 17 bases between the two germline ends. The CDR3 consists of 14 residues. The germline V gene has CDR1 SGHRS and CDR2 YFSETQ. Written as DNA, the CDR3 is TGCGCCAGCAGCCTCGCCCCGGAGGGGACTGAGCAGTTCTTC. It codes for CASSLAPEGTEQFF. Using reference TRBV5-1 and TRBJ2-1 for the parts outside the CDR3, the full variable domain is KAGVTQTPRYLIKTRGQQVTLSCSPISGHRSVSWYQQTPGQGLQFLFEYFSETQRNKGNFPGRFSGRQFSNSRSEMNVSTLELGDSALYLCASSLAPEGTEQFFGPGTRLTVL.

This rearrangement joins TRBV6-1 to TRBJ2-7; maybe TRBD1 (5 bases). The CDR3 is 15 residues long. V lost 4 bases and J 0 bases, leaving 13 bases between the germline ends. Germline CDR1 is MNHNS and CDR2 is SASEGT. The CDR3 bases are TGTGCCAGCAGTGTGTTGACAGACATCTCCTACGAGCAGTACTTC. Residues: CASSVLTDISYEQYF.

The chain joins TRBV9 to TRBJ2-7; the D gene is possibly TRBD1 (6 bases). The germline gives CDR1 SGDLS, CDR2 YYNGEE. V shed 5 bases and J shed 1 base, with 13 bases lying between them. The CDR3 length is 14 residues. CDR3 DNA: TGTGCCAGCAGTGCAGGACAGAGATCCTACGAGCAGTACTTC. It encodes CASSAGQRSYEQYF.